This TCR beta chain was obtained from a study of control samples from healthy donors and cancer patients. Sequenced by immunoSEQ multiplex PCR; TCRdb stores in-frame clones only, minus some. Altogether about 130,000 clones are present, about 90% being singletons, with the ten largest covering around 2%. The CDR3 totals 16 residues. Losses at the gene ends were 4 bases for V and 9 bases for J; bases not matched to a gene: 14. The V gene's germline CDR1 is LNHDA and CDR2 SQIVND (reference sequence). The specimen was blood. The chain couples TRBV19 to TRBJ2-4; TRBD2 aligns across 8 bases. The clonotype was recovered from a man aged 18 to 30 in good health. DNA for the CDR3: TGTGCCAGTAGTACTCCACCAAGCGGGAGAGGAACCATTCAGTACTTC. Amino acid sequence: CASSTPPSGRGTIQYF.